These 20 T cell receptor beta chains were all obtained from the same sample, sequenced in a study of T cell repertoires in aging, cancer and after chemotherapy. Peripheral blood genomic DNA, not sorted cells or RNA, was the template. Rearranged V-D-J TRB sequences were amplified with a mixed TRB-A/B primer pool. TCRdb itself ran the multiplex PCR reads through MiXCR, one entry per CDR3 protein. The sample holds under 5,500 distinct CDR3 sequences, 27% seen once. Sequenced input: blood. These receptors came from a human donor with a solid tumor.

The chain links TRBV11-2 to TRBJ2-7; no definite D call. CDR3 length: 11 residues. Trimming removed 5 bases from V and 2 bases from J, with 4 bases in between. Germline loops: CDR1 SGHAT, CDR2 FQNNGV. The CDR3 coding sequence is TGTGCCAGCAGCATCGCCTACGAGCAGTACTTC. It specifies CASSIAYEQYF.

Concerning this clonotype itself: This may stem from a read error, because a much larger clone lies one nucleotide away. The CDR3 does not close with the conserved phenylalanine or tryptophan, likely indicating a read error. This chain joins TRBV29-1 and TRBJ1-2; the D is unclear. The CDR3 runs to 12 residues. Germline V gene data show CDR1 as SQVTM and CDR2 as ANQGSEA. The V end lost 4 bases, the J end lost 0 bases, and 6 bases lay between the germline ends. The CDR3 protein is CSVVETNYGYTL. CDR3 sequence (DNA): TGCAGCGTTGTTGAAACTAACTATGGCTACACCTTA.

The chain joins TRBV29-1 to TRBJ1-5; a possible D gene is TRBD1 (5 bases). Trimming stripped 7 bases from V and 1 base from J, with 14 bases between. CDR1 and CDR2 (germline): SQVTM, ANQGSEA. The CDR3 is 14 amino acids. The CDR3 DNA is TGCAGCGCCCGGGGCCCTGGGAGCAATCAGCCCCAGCATTTT. It is translated as CSARGPGSNQPQHF.

By frequency in the sample, this clonotype is medium-sized. The V call is TRBV6-5, the J call TRBJ2-7, with 9 nucleotides matching TRBD1. The germline V gene encodes CDR1 MNHEY and CDR2 SVGAGI. This CDR3 region has 14 residues. Trimming at V came to 2 bases and at J to 4 bases, leaving 3 bases not matched to a gene. The CDR3 spells CASSYGTGKYEQYF. CDR3 bases: TGTGCCAGCAGTTACGGGACAGGGAAATACGAGCAGTACTTC.

The chain has TRBV6-4 and TRBJ2-1; the match to TRBD2 covers 10 bases. Trimming removed 3 bases from V and 1 base from J; junction bases left unmatched: 0. CDR3 length: 15 residues. Germline CDR1 reads MRHNA; CDR2 reads SNTAGT. The DNA for the CDR3 is TGTGCCAGCAGTGAAGCGGGGGGGTCCTACAATGAGCAGTTCTTC. This encodes CASSEAGGSYNEQFF.

This clonotype was seen a few times. The chain employs TRBV10-3 and TRBJ2-7, with D tentatively TRBD1 or TRBD2 (5 bases each). CDR3 length equals 13 residues. CDR1 and CDR2 (germline): ENHRY, SYGVKD. V was clipped by 8 bases and J by 0 bases, with 11 bases between them. The CDR3 DNA follows: TGTGCCATCCGGGACGGAGGCTCCTACGAGCAGTACTTC. Encoded protein: CAIRDGGSYEQYF.

This clonotype was observed a few times. The chain is built from TRBV5-1 and TRBJ1-2, with TRBD1 identical over 7 bases. Germline values: CDR1 SGHRS, CDR2 YFSETQ. The CDR3 contains 14 residues. The V gene end was trimmed by 4 bases and the J gene end by 5 bases; junction bases not matched to a gene: 8. CDR3 nucleotide sequence: TGCGCCAGCAGCCCTAGAGAGGGGGCTTATGGCTACACCTTC. Translating gives CASSPREGAYGYTF.

This clonotype appeared a few times. The chain has TRBV18 and TRBJ1-2; 7 bases line up with TRBD1. Germline V gene sequence: CDR1 KGHSH, CDR2 LQKENI. The CDR3 is 16 residues long. J was trimmed by 4 bases and V by 4 bases; bases with no gene match: 12. The DNA for the CDR3 is TGTGCCAGCTCACAGAATGACAGGGACCGCTTCTATGGCTACACCTTC. It translates to CASSQNDRDRFYGYTF.

This clonotype was seen more than once but under ten times. The chain employs TRBV6-1 and TRBJ2-3; no clear D. Germline V lookup: CDR1 MNHNS, CDR2 SASEGT. The CDR3 totals 17 residues. Trimming removed 1 base from V and 4 bases from J, with 18 bases in between. CDR3 DNA: TGTGCCAGCAGTGAAGGGGGTAGTTTAGTTTCGGCAGATACGCAGTATTTT. Its translation is CASSEGGSLVSADTQYF.

As regards this clonotype: This may be a read error: a much more frequent sequence differs by one nucleotide. This sequence joins TRBV29-1 and TRBJ1-5; D not resolved. Germline V gives CDR1 SQVTM, CDR2 ANQGSEA. The CDR3 is made up of 13 amino acids. CDR3 in DNA: TGCAGCGCCGGGTCGGACTTCAATCAGCCCCAGAATTTT. It codes for CSAGSDFNQPQNF.

V and J are TRBV27 and TRBJ2-7; the match to TRBD1 covers 8 bases. The CDR3 is 14 residues long. Germline trimming cut 6 bases from V and 3 bases from J; bases unmatched to any gene: 7. In germline, CDR1 is MNHEY, CDR2 SMNVEV (reference sequence). CDR3 coding DNA: TGTGCCAGCAGAACCAGGACAGGGAACTACGAGCAGTACTTC. Translated, it gives CASRTRTGNYEQYF.

Of note for this clonotype: An end of the junction does not agree with germline; a read error may underlie this. The chain combines TRBV5-1 with TRBJ2-5; either TRBD1 or TRBD2 may supply D (5 bases each). From germline, CDR1 is SGHRS and CDR2 YFSETQ. The CDR3 sequence is 13 residues long. The CDR3 DNA sequence: TGTGCCAGCACTTGGGGGTCGCGAGAGACCCAGTACTTC. This gives the protein CASTWGSRETQYF.

Points on this clonotype: This may stem from a read error, because a much larger clone lies one nucleotide away. The chain combines TRBV15 with TRBJ1-2; D remains unclear. CDR1 LNHNV and CDR2 YYDKDF come from the germline V gene (reference sequence). CDR3 length equals 13 residues. The V gene lost 0 bases and the J gene lost 6 bases, with 8 bases spanning the gap. This chain's CDR3 is CATSRDRLNGYTF. CDR3 sequence (DNA): TGTGCCACCAGCAGAGATCGACTCAATGGCTACACCTTC.

This rearrangement joins TRBV7-2 to TRBJ1-2; TRBD1 matches at 11 bases. The CDR3 consists of 15 residues. With 10 bases clipped from V and 2 bases from J, the junction kept 9 bases outside the gene matches. Germline V lookup: CDR1 SGHTA, CDR2 FQGNSA. The CDR3 nucleotides read TGTGCCAACGGCTTAAGGGACAGGGGGAACTATGGCTACACCTTC. It encodes CANGLRDRGNYGYTF.

This clonotype is a singleton in its sample. At one boundary the junction diverges from the germline segment, which might be a read error. CDR3 coding DNA: TGTGCCAGTAGTATTCGGGACCCCATCTATTGCTACACCTTC. Its protein product is CASSIRDPIYCYTF. This chain joins TRBV19 and TRBJ1-2, with a tentative D call TRBD1 (5 bases). CDR1 is LNHDA, CDR2 SQIVND, per germline (reference sequence). The CDR3 totals 14 residues. Variable domain in full (rest from reference TRBV19 and TRBJ1-2): DGGITQSPKYLFRKEGQNVTLSCEQNLNHDAMYWYRQDPGQGLRLIYYSQIVNDFQKGDIAEGYSVSREKKESFPLTVTSAQKNPTAFYLCASSIRDPIYCYTFGSGTRLTVV.

The chain joins TRBV10-2 to TRBJ1-5; D is uncertain. The CDR3 contains 15 residues. Germline values: CDR1 WSHSY, CDR2 SAAADI. The germline V and J ends were trimmed by 6 bases and 0 bases, with 12 bases remaining between them. CDR3 DNA: TGCGCCAGCAGCTCAAAGGCCGATAGCAATCAGCCCCAGCATTTT. Its translation: CASSSKADSNQPQHF.

This clonotype showed up just a few times. This rearrangement joins TRBV6-5 to TRBJ2-6; D ambiguous. Germline V gene data show CDR1 as MNHEY and CDR2 as SVGAGI. CDR3 length equals 15 residues. The germline V and J ends were trimmed by 5 bases and 1 base, with 9 bases remaining between them. CDR3 region: CASSKDGSGANVLTF. CDR3 nucleotide sequence: TGTGCCAGCAGTAAGGACGGGTCTGGGGCCAACGTCCTGACTTTC.

This clonotype was counted only a few times. The V call is TRBV10-3, the J call TRBJ2-5, with TRBD1 matching over 8 bases. Germline V lookup: CDR1 ENHRY, CDR2 SYGVKD. This CDR3 spans 15 amino acids. J lost 5 bases, V lost 5 bases, and 10 bases had no gene match. Written as DNA, the CDR3 is TGTGCCATCAGTTCGGGACAGGCCCTGGGGGAGACCCAGTACTTC. Amino acids: CAISSGQALGETQYF.

This rearrangement joins TRBV24-1 to TRBJ1-2, with TRBD1 as a possible D gene (5 bases). CDR1 is KGHDR, CDR2 SFDVKD, per germline. CDR3 size: 15 residues. V shed 4 bases and J shed 4 bases, with 15 bases lying between them. As DNA, the CDR3 is TGTGCCACCAGTGAAGAGGGGAGGTACGGCTATGGCTACACCTTC. Translating gives CATSEEGRYGYGYTF.

This sequence joins TRBV2 and TRBJ1-2; D is undetermined. V shed 0 bases and J shed 8 bases, with 13 bases lying between them. The germline gives CDR1 SNHLY, CDR2 FYNNEI. CDR3 length equals 14 residues. CDR3 nucleotide sequence: TGTGCCAGCAGTGAAGCCAAGAAATCGGAAGGCTACACCTTC. Amino acids: CASSEAKKSEGYTF.